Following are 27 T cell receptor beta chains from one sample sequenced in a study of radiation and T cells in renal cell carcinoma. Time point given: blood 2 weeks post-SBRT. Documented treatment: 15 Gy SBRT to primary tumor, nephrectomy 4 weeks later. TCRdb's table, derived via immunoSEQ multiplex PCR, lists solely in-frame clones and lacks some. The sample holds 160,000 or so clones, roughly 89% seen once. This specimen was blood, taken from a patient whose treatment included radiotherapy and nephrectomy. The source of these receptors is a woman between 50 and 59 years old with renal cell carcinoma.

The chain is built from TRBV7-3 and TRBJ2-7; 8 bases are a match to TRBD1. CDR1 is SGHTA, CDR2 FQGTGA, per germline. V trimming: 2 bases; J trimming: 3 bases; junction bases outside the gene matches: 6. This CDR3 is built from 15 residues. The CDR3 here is CASSLEGQGIYEQYF. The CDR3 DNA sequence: TGTGCCAGCAGCTTAGAAGGACAGGGTATCTACGAGCAGTACTTC.

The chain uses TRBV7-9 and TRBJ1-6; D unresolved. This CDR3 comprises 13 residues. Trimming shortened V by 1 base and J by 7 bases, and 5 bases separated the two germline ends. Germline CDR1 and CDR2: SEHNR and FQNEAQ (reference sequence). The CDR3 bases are TGTGCCAGCAGCTTAGAAGAGAATTCACCCCTCCACTTT. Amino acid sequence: CASSLEENSPLHF.

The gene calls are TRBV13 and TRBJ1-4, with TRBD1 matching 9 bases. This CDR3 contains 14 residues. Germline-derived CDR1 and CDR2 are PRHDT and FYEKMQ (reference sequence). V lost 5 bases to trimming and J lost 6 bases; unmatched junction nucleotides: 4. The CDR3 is CASSATGGDEKLFF. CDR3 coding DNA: TGTGCCAGCAGCGCGACAGGGGGGGATGAAAAACTGTTTTTT.

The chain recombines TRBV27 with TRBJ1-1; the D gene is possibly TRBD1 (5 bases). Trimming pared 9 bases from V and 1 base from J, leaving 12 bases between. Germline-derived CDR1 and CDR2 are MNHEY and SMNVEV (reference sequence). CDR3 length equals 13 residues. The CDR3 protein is CASSYQGNTEAFF. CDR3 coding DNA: TGTGCCAGTTCCTACCAGGGGAACACTGAAGCTTTCTTT.

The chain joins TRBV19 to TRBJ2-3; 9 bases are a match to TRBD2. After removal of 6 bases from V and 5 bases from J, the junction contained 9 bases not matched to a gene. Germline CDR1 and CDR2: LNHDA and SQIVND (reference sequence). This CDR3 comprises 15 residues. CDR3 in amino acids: CASSRAGGTIDTQYF. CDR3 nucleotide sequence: TGTGCCAGTAGCAGGGCGGGGGGGACAATAGATACGCAGTATTTT.

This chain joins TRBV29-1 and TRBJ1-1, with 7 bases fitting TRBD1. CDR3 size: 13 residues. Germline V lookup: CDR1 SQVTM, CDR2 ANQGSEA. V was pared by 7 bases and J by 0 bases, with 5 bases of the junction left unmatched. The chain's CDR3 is CSAEQGMNTEAFF. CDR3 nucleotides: TGCAGCGCAGAACAGGGGATGAACACTGAAGCTTTCTTT.

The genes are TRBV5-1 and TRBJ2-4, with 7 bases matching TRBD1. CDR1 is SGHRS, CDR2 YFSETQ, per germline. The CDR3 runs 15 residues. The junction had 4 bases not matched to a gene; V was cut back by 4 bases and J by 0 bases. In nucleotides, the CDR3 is TGCGCCAGCAGCGAGGGGGCCCTAGCCAAAAACATTCAGTACTTC. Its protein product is CASSEGALAKNIQYF.

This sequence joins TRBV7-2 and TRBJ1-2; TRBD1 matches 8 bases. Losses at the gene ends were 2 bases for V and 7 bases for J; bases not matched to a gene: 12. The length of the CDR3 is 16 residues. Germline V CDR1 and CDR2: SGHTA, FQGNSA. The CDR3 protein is CASSLKLDRGFGGYTF. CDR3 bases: TGTGCCAGCAGCTTAAAATTAGACAGGGGATTTGGTGGCTACACCTTC.

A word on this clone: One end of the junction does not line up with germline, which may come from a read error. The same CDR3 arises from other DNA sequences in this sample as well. CDR3 in DNA: TGTGCCAGTTATGACCGGAGCTCCTATAATTCACCCCTTCACTTT. It is translated as CASYDRSSYNSPLHF. V is TRBV6-6 and J is TRBJ1-6; D unresolved. CDR1 and CDR2 (germline): MNHNY, SVGAGI (reference sequence). The CDR3 covers 15 residues.

The CDR3 sequence: CASSQDGLGQETQYF. For the CDR3, the DNA is TGTGCCAGCAGCCAAGACGGACTAGGCCAAGAGACCCAGTACTTC. This chain connects TRBV14 to TRBJ2-5; 7 bases line up with TRBD2. The CDR3 runs to 15 residues. Germline V gives CDR1 SGHDN, CDR2 FVKESK. V lost 0 bases, J lost 1 base, and 2 bases stayed unmatched.

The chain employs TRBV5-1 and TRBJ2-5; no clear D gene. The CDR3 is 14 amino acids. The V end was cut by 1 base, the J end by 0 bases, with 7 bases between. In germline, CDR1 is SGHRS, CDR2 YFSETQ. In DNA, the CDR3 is TGCGCCAGCAGCTTGAATACTAACCAAGAGACCCAGTACTTC. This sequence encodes CASSLNTNQETQYF.

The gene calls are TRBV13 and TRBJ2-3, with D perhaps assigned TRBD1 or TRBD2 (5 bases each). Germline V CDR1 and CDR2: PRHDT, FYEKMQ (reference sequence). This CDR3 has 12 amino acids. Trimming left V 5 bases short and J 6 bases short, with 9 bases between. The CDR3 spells CASSTREDTQYF. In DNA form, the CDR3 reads TGTGCCAGCAGCACCAGGGAGGATACGCAGTATTTT.

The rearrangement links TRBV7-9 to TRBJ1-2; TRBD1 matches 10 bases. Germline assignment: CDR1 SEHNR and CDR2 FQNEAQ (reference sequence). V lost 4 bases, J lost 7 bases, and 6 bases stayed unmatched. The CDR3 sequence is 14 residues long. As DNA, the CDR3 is TGTGCCAGCAGCTCCCCCCGGACAGGGGGTGGCTACACCTTC. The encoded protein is CASSSPRTGGGYTF.

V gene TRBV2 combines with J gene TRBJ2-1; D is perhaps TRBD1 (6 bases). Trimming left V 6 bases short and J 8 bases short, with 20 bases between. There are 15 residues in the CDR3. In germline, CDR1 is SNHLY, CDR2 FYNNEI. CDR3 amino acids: CASRGSGGAAYEQFF. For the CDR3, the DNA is TGTGCCAGCAGGGGATCTGGGGGCGCGGCCTATGAGCAGTTCTTC.

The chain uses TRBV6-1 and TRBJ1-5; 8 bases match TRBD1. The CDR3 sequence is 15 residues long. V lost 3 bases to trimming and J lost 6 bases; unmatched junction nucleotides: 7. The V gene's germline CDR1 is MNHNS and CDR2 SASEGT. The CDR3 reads CASSDAGQGGQPQHF. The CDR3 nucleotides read TGTGCCAGCAGTGACGCCGGACAGGGTGGTCAGCCCCAGCATTTT.

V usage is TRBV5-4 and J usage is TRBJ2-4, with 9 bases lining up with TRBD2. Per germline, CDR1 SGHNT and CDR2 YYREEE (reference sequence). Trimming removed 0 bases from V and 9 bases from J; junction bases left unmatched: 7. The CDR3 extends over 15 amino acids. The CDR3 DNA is TGTGCCAGCAGCTTGGCTAGCGGGGTCCAGGGCATTCAGTACTTC. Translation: CASSLASGVQGIQYF.

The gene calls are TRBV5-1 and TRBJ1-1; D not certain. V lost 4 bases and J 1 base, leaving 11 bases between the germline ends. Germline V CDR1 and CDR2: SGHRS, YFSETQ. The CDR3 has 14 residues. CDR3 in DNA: TGCGCCAGCAGCGGAAGCCAGACGAACACTGAAGCTTTCTTT. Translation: CASSGSQTNTEAFF.

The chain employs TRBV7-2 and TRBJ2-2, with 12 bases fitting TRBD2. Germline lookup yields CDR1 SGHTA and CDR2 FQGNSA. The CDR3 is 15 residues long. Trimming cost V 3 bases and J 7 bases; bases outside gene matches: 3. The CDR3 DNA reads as TGTGCCAGCAGCTTTGGACTAGCGGGGTACGGGGAGCTGTTTTTT. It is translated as CASSFGLAGYGELFF.

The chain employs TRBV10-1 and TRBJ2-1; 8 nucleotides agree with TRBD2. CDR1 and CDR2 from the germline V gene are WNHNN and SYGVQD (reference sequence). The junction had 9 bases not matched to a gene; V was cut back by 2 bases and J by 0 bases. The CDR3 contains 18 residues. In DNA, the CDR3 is TGCGCCAGCAGTGAGAAGCGGGGGAGAATCCGCTCCTACAATGAGCAGTTCTTC. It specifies CASSEKRGRIRSYNEQFF.

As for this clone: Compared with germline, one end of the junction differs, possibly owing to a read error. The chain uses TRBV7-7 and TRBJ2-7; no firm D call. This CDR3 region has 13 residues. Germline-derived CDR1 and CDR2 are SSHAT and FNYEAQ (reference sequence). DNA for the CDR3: TGTGCTAGCAGCTTAGTAGAGAACTACGAGCAGTACTTC. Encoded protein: CASSLVENYEQYF. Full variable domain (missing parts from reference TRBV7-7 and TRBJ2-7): GAGVSQSPRYKVTKRGQDVTLRCDPISSHATLYWYQQALGQGPEFLTYFNYEAQPDKSGLPSDRFSAERPEGSISTLTIQRTEQRDSAMYRCASSLVENYEQYFGPGTRLTVT.

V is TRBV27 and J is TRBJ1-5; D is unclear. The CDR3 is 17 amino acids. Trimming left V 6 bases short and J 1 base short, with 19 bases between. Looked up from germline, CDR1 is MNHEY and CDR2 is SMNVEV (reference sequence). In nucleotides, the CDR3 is TGTGCCAGCAGGCCTTCAAGTGGCCCCAGGAGCAATCAGCCCCAGCATTTT. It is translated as CASRPSSGPRSNQPQHF.

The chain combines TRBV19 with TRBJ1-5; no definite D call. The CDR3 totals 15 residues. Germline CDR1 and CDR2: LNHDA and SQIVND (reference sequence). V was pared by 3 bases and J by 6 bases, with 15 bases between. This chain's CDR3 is CASSMGGGFSQPQHF. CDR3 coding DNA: TGTGCCAGTAGTATGGGAGGAGGGTTTAGTCAGCCCCAGCATTTT.

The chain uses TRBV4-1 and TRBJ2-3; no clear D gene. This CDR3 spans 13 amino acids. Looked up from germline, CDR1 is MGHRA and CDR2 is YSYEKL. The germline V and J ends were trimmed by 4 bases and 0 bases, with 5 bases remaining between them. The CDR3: CASSRQSTDTQYF. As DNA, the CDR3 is TGCGCCAGCAGCCGACAAAGCACAGATACGCAGTATTTT.

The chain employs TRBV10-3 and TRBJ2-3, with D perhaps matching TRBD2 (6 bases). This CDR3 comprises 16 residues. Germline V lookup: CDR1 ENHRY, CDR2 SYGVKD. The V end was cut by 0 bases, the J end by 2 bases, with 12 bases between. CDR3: CAISESTGGDTDTQYF. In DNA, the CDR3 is TGTGCCATCAGTGAGTCTACCGGCGGGGACACAGATACGCAGTATTTT.

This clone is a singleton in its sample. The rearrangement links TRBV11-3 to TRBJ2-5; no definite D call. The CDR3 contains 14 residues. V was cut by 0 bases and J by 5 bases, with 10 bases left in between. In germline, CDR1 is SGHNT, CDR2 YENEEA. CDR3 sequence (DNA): TGTGCCAGCAGCTTAGATCGGAGATCCGAGACCCAGTACTTC. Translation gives CASSLDRRSETQYF.

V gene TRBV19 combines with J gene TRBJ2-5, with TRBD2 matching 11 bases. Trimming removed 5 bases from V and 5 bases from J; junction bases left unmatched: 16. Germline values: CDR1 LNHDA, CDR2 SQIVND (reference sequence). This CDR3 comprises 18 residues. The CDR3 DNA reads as TGTGCCAGTAGTCCAATCTTGACTAGCGGGATTGAAGGGGAGACCCAGTACTTC. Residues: CASSPILTSGIEGETQYF.

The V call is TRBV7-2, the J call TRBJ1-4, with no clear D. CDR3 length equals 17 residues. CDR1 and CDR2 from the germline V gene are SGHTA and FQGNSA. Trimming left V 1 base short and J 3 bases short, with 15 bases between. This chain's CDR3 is CASSLVGGPVANEKLFF. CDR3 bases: TGTGCCAGCAGCTTAGTGGGCGGACCCGTGGCTAATGAAAAACTGTTTTTT. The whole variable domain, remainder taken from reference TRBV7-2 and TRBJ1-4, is GAGVSQSPSNKVTEKGKDVELRCDPISGHTALYWYRQSLGQGLEFLIYFQGNSAPDKSGLPSDRFSAERTGGSVSTLTIQRTQQEDSAVYLCASSLVGGPVANEKLFFGSGTQLSVL.